This TCR beta chain was recorded in a study of T cell repertoires in cytomegalovirus infection (dated by TCRdb to about 2019). With regard to the full study: Because public TCR beta signatures pointed to carriage of CMV infection together with the matching HLA type, the HLA type of each donor mattered for the analysis. Results and caveats for the whole study, not just this receptor: Cumulative frequency of public TCR beta family members discriminated carriers of CMV infection plus the relevant HLA type in this cohort and an independent roughly 330-donor cohort. The ex vivo response was dominated by HLA-C-restricted CMV-specific TCR beta clonotypes, and the single most frequent clonotype in two of eight donors was supplied by these HLA-C-restricted clonotypes.

The instrument given in TCRdb is Illumina HiSeq 1500. TCRdb handled the public reads itself, with Q25 trimming in fastp and clone calling in MiXCR, and kept productive beta chains. Under each unique CDR3 protein, matching rows form one entry showing the most common genes and DNA. This sample is represented by hundreds of thousands of distinct CDR3 sequences; approximately 24% of them were singletons. The ten largest clones take up roughly 8% of the sample. In its sample, this clonotype was seen a few times. Its specific antigen is unknown. Base qualities are not recorded, but no much larger clone differs from it by a single base. V drops 5 bases and J drops 0 bases, leaving 4 bases in between. Sequences LNHNV (CDR1) and YYDKDF (CDR2) are obtained from the germline V gene (reference sequence). The cysteine opens and the phenylalanine closes a CDR3 of 12 amino acids. Only the CDR3 DNA stays, 36 bases, in frame from base 1.

The chain couples TRBV15 to TRBJ1-1, with the identity of the D gene unclear. The sample was CD8+ T cells from PBMCs. The sequence was obtained from a human donor in good health (CMV status not recorded). Some clones in this sample may be carry-over from other donors' samples. The sequenced DNA: TGTGCCACCAGCGCCTTGAACACTGAAGCTTTCTTT. It codes for CATSALNTEAFF.